One and the same sample provided the 32 T cell receptor beta chains below, sequenced in a study of blood T cell repertoires in COVID-19. Method: immunoSEQ multiplex PCR; TCRdb's copy keeps in-frame clones and lacks some. The top ten clones hold approximately 1% of a sample with fewer than 500,000 clones, approximately 87% of them seen once. Sequenced input: PBMCs or T cells enriched from blood (not recorded which). The receptors were sampled from a woman aged 25 to 45 with acute COVID-19.

The J gene is TRBJ2-7, the V gene TRBV2, with 15 positions matching TRBD2. This CDR3 has 14 amino acids. Germline-derived CDR1 and CDR2 are SNHLY and FYNNEI. V was clipped by 8 bases and J by 6 bases; unmatched bases: 5. CDR3 sequence (DNA): TGTGCCAGCGGACTAGCGGGGGGGCTCTTCGAGCAGTACTTC. Translating gives CASGLAGGLFEQYF. The whole variable domain, filled in from reference TRBV2 and TRBJ2-7, reads EPEVTQTPSHQVTQMGQEVILRCVPISNHLYFYWYRQILGQKVEFLVSFYNNEISEKSEIFDDQFSVERPDGSNFTLKIRSTKLEDSAMYFCASGLAGGLFEQYFGPGTRLTVT.

The chain has TRBV5-6 and TRBJ1-1, with 9 bases matching TRBD1. Germline V CDR1 and CDR2: SGHDT, YYEEEE. J lost 6 bases, V lost 4 bases, and 13 bases had no gene match. The CDR3 has 16 amino acids. DNA for the CDR3: TGTGCCAGCAGCGATGGGACAGGGTCGGCGGCTGCTGAAGCTTTCTTT. Amino acid sequence: CASSDGTGSAAAEAFF. The full variable domain, rest sourced from reference TRBV5-6 and TRBJ1-1, is DAGVTQSPTHLIKTRGQQVTLRCSPKSGHDTVSWYQQALGQGPQFIFQYYEEEERQRGNFPDRFSGHQFPNYSSELNVNALLLGDSALYLCASSDGTGSAAAEAFFGQGTRLTVV.

This chain uses TRBV6-5 with TRBJ2-7; TRBD1 matches 8 bases. Germline CDR1 MNHEY, CDR2 SVGAGI. V trimming: 0 bases; J trimming: 7 bases; junction bases outside the gene matches: 8. The CDR3 is 15 residues long. CDR3 sequence reads: CASSYSGQGAREQYF. The CDR3 DNA sequence: TGTGCCAGCAGTTACTCCGGACAGGGTGCTCGGGAGCAGTACTTC.

The rearrangement joins TRBV9 to TRBJ2-7, with a tentative D call TRBD1 (5 bases). The CDR3 is made up of 15 amino acids. Germline CDR1 SGDLS, CDR2 YYNGEE. Trimming took off 0 bases at V and 3 bases at J, with 13 bases between the two ends. CDR3 bases: TGTGCCAGCAGCGTAGGGCAGGGATCCATCTACGAGCAGTACTTC. This sequence encodes CASSVGQGSIYEQYF.

The chain joins TRBV19 to TRBJ2-1; D is ambiguous. The germline V and J ends were trimmed by 0 bases and 2 bases, with 8 bases remaining between them. Germline CDR1 is LNHDA and CDR2 is SQIVND (reference sequence). This CDR3 spans 15 amino acids. Here the CDR3 reads CASSIDQRAYNEQFF. CDR3 coding DNA: TGTGCCAGTAGTATAGACCAGCGTGCCTACAATGAGCAGTTCTTC.

This clone was observed a few times. The chain employs TRBV24-1 and TRBJ2-1; 13 nucleotides match TRBD2. Germline V gene data show CDR1 as KGHDR and CDR2 as SFDVKD. The CDR3 spans 16 residues. V lost 6 bases, J lost 2 bases, and 3 bases stayed unmatched. CDR3 bases: TGTGCCACCAGTCCGGGACTAGCGGGGCCCTACAATGAGCAGTTCTTC. Its translation: CATSPGLAGPYNEQFF.

The J gene is TRBJ2-6, the V gene TRBV7-7; weak D call: TRBD1 (5 bases). This CDR3 has 15 amino acids. Germline lookup yields CDR1 SSHAT and CDR2 FNYEAQ (reference sequence). Trimming cost V 5 bases and J 1 base, with 9 bases left between them. DNA of the CDR3: TGTGCCAGCAGCCTTGACAGTTCTGGGGCCAACGTCCTGACTTTC. It translates to CASSLDSSGANVLTF.

This chain connects TRBV9 to TRBJ1-3; a possible D gene is TRBD1 (6 bases). There are 13 residues in the CDR3. Between the trimmed V and J ends, which lost 0 bases and 5 bases, there was a span of 6 bases. From germline, CDR1 is SGDLS and CDR2 YYNGEE. The CDR3 sequence is CASSVGGRNTIYF. CDR3 bases: TGTGCCAGCAGCGTAGGGGGGCGAAACACCATATATTTT.

This sequence joins TRBV4-3 and TRBJ1-2; 10 bases are shared with TRBD1. J lost 4 bases, V lost 0 bases, and 17 bases had no gene match. Per germline, CDR1 LGHNA and CDR2 YSLEER. This CDR3 contains 20 residues. CDR3 nucleotides: TGCGCCAGCAGCCAAGAAATCCCCCCTTTGACAGGGGGCAGTAGCTATGGCTACACCTTC. Amino acids: CASSQEIPPLTGGSSYGYTF.

Here the CDR3 DNA reads TGTGCCACCAGTGATCCGACATACCCTAGCAATCAGCCCCAGCATTTT. As protein: CATSDPTYPSNQPQHF. The J gene is TRBJ1-5, the V gene TRBV24-1, with unresolved D. The V and J ends lost 3 bases and 0 bases respectively, with 11 bases between them. This CDR3 is 16 amino acids long. The germline V gene encodes CDR1 KGHDR and CDR2 SFDVKD.

V gene TRBV2 combines with J gene TRBJ2-1; 7 nucleotides line up with TRBD1. CDR3 length: 14 residues. Germline values: CDR1 SNHLY, CDR2 FYNNEI. Germline trimming cut 7 bases from V and 8 bases from J; bases unmatched to any gene: 11. The CDR3 nucleotides read TGTGCCAGCAAAAGACAGGGTGCAATCGATGAGCAGTTCTTC. Protein sequence: CASKRQGAIDEQFF.

With respect to this clone: At the DNA level, this CDR3 is encoded by other sequences in the same sample as well. The rearrangement links TRBV3-1 (or the pseudogene TRBV3-2) to TRBJ1-1, with a tentative D call TRBD1 (5 bases). Germline V gene sequence: CDR1 LGHDT, CDR2 YNNKEL (reference sequence). Between the trimmed V and J ends, which lost 1 base and 1 base, there was a span of 7 bases. CDR3 length equals 14 residues. CDR3 nucleotides: TGTGCCAGCAGCCAAGCCGACAGGAACACTGAAGCTTTCTTT. Its protein is CASSQADRNTEAFF.

This sequence joins TRBV7-9 and TRBJ1-1, with unresolved D. Germline V gene data show CDR1 as SEHNR and CDR2 as FQNEAQ (reference sequence). This CDR3 has 11 amino acids. V shed 5 bases and J shed 8 bases, with 9 bases lying between them. CDR3 coding DNA: TGTGCCAGCAGCCGCAGCGAGGAAGCTTTCTTT. Translating it yields CASSRSEEAFF.

The chain uses TRBV19 and TRBJ1-6, with D unclear. Germline loops: CDR1 LNHDA, CDR2 SQIVND (reference sequence). The CDR3 consists of 15 residues. The V end was cut by 10 bases, the J end by 8 bases, with 21 bases between. The CDR3 reads CATRRTPTADSPLHF. CDR3 DNA sequence: TGTGCCACCAGACGGACTCCGACGGCGGATTCACCCCTCCACTTT.

The rearrangement joins TRBV18 to TRBJ2-1; D not certain. Trimming took off 4 bases at V and 4 bases at J, with 8 bases between the two ends. This CDR3 is 13 amino acids long. Germline lookup yields CDR1 KGHSH and CDR2 LQKENI. The CDR3 protein is CASSQVEYNEQFF. The CDR3 DNA follows: TGTGCCAGCTCACAGGTGGAGTACAATGAGCAGTTCTTC.

This chain connects TRBV2 to TRBJ1-1; 7 bases are shared with TRBD1. This CDR3 contains 13 residues. Germline trimming cut 6 bases from V and 4 bases from J; bases unmatched to any gene: 5. Germline CDR1 is SNHLY and CDR2 is FYNNEI. CDR3: CASRGTVLTEAFF. For the CDR3, the DNA is TGTGCCAGCAGGGGGACAGTACTCACTGAAGCTTTCTTT.

The chain has TRBV5-8 and TRBJ1-6; 7 bases match TRBD1. V was pared by 7 bases and J by 6 bases, with 7 bases of the junction left unmatched. The CDR3 runs to 14 residues. Germline values: CDR1 SGHTS, CDR2 YDEGEE. The CDR3 loop is CASRTRQGNSPLHF. CDR3 nucleotide sequence: TGTGCCAGCCGGACCCGACAGGGTAATTCACCCCTCCACTTT.

The J gene is TRBJ1-1, the V gene TRBV7-9, with D unclear. Germline loops: CDR1 SEHNR, CDR2 FQNEAQ (reference sequence). The CDR3 loop spans 16 amino acids. Between the trimmed V and J ends, which lost 1 base and 3 bases, there was a span of 15 bases. CDR3 sequence reads: CASSLDPRVKDTEAFF. In DNA form, the CDR3 reads TGTGCCAGCAGCTTAGATCCGCGGGTCAAGGACACTGAAGCTTTCTTT.

This chain joins TRBV21-1 and TRBJ1-3; no check of the table's D call, TRBD1, against the DNA was made. TRBV21-1 counts as a pseudogene. CDR3 length equals 16 residues. This CDR3 is CASSKKGPYSGNTIYF. CDR3 DNA: TGTGCCAGCAGCAAAAAGGGGCCCTACTCTGGAAACACCATATATTTT.

V is TRBV7-8 and J is TRBJ2-1, with 8 nucleotides matching TRBD2. Per germline, CDR1 SGHVS and CDR2 FQNEAQ. The CDR3 has 16 amino acids. V lost 1 base and J lost 4; bases outside the gene matches: 6. The CDR3 DNA follows: TGTGCCAGCAGCTTAGTACCGGGGGGGGCGTACAATGAGCAGTTCTTC. It codes for CASSLVPGGAYNEQFF.

The CDR3 nucleotides read TGCGCCAGCAGCCGTATGGGGACTACTCGGGAGACCCAGTACTTC. It yields the protein CASSRMGTTRETQYF. The genes are TRBV4-3 and TRBJ2-5; 7 bases align to TRBD2. CDR1 is LGHNA and CDR2 is YSLEER in the germline V gene. V lost 4 bases, J lost 5 bases, and 10 bases stayed unmatched. The CDR3 sequence is 15 residues long.

This clone was found once. This chain links TRBV4-2 with TRBJ2-5; maybe TRBD1 (5 bases). The V gene lost 4 bases and the J gene lost 2 bases, with 8 bases spanning the gap. The germline V gene encodes CDR1 LGHNA and CDR2 YNFKEQ. The CDR3 covers 13 residues. The CDR3 DNA sequence: TGTGCCAGCAGCCCAGGGATTCAAGAGACCCAGTACTTC. Translation gives CASSPGIQETQYF.

The chain recombines TRBV19 with TRBJ1-5; 9 bases align to TRBD1. The CDR3 has 17 residues. The germline CDR1 and CDR2 sequences are LNHDA and SQIVND (reference sequence). Unmatched junction bases numbered 8, after V lost 5 bases and J lost 0 bases. The CDR3, as DNA: TGTGCCAGTAGTCCCGGGACAGGGACTTATAGCAATCAGCCCCAGCATTTT. Protein: CASSPGTGTYSNQPQHF. Full variable domain (missing parts from reference TRBV19 and TRBJ1-5): DGGITQSPKYLFRKEGQNVTLSCEQNLNHDAMYWYRQDPGQGLRLIYYSQIVNDFQKGDIAEGYSVSREKKESFPLTVTSAQKNPTAFYLCASSPGTGTYSNQPQHFGDGTRLSIL.

The gene calls are TRBV9 and TRBJ2-1; tentatively, D is TRBD1 (5 bases). The CDR3 spans 13 residues. Germline loops: CDR1 SGDLS, CDR2 YYNGEE. Trimming removed 5 bases at V and 8 bases at J, with 14 bases between. CDR3 bases: TGTGCCAGCAGTGGACATTCCGGCGATGAGCAGTTCTTC. Translation gives CASSGHSGDEQFF.

The V call is TRBV20-1, the J call TRBJ2-3, with D possibly matching TRBD2 (6 bases). Per germline, CDR1 DFQATT and CDR2 SNEGSKA (reference sequence). The CDR3 length is 16 residues. Between the trimmed V and J ends, which lost 3 bases and 4 bases, there was a span of 20 bases. CDR3 residues: CSASRRLGPRADTQYF. CDR3 DNA: TGCAGTGCTAGTCGCCGACTAGGTCCTCGGGCAGATACGCAGTATTTT.

The V gene is TRBV18, the J gene TRBJ2-3; 9 bases are shared with TRBD1. The CDR3 totals 15 residues. Germline values: CDR1 KGHSH, CDR2 LQKENI. V shed 2 bases and J 3 bases; nucleotides not matched to a gene: 3. The CDR3 DNA sequence: TGTGCCAGCTCACCAGGGACAGGGTTAACAGATACGCAGTATTTT. This translates into CASSPGTGLTDTQYF.

V usage is TRBV6-5 and J usage is TRBJ1-2; D gene unclear. This CDR3 comprises 12 residues. V was trimmed by 8 bases and J by 4 bases, leaving 11 bases between them. Germline V gene sequence: CDR1 MNHEY, CDR2 SVGAGI. The CDR3 loop reads CASWAGGYGYTF. The CDR3 DNA is TGTGCCAGCTGGGCGGGTGGCTATGGCTACACCTTC.

Only one count was recorded for this clone. The chain recombines TRBV3-1 (or the pseudogene TRBV3-2) with TRBJ1-6, with TRBD1 as a possible D gene (6 bases). Germline lookup yields CDR1 LGHDT and CDR2 YNNKEL (reference sequence). This CDR3 comprises 14 residues. V was cut by 8 bases and J by 9 bases, with 17 bases left in between. The CDR3 reads CASGTTTFTSPLHF. The CDR3 DNA follows: TGTGCCAGCGGGACAACAACCTTCACTTCACCCCTCCACTTT.

The chain has TRBV7-2 and TRBJ2-7, with 12 nucleotides matching TRBD2. V was pared by 3 bases and J by 6 bases, with 12 bases of the junction left unmatched. CDR1 and CDR2 (germline): SGHTA, FQGNSA. The CDR3 length is 17 residues. In DNA, the CDR3 is TGTGCCAGCAGCTTTGGACTAGCGGGGCCAAGTGTAAGCGAGCAGTACTTC. Protein sequence: CASSFGLAGPSVSEQYF.

Remarks on this clone: The same CDR3 also results from other DNA sequences found in this sample. The gene calls are TRBV24-1 and TRBJ2-1, with 7 bases lining up with TRBD1. The CDR3 runs 15 residues. V was clipped by 4 bases and J by 2 bases; unmatched bases: 4. Germline V gene lookup returns CDR1 KGHDR and CDR2 SFDVKD. CDR3 protein: CATSEGTAPYNEQFF. CDR3 nucleotide sequence: TGTGCCACCAGTGAAGGGACAGCCCCCTACAATGAGCAGTTCTTC.

The chain is built from TRBV7-9 and TRBJ1-2; tentative D call: TRBD1 (6 bases). The CDR3 is 12 amino acids. Deletions cut 1 base from V and 14 bases from J, with 14 bases between. Germline V gene data show CDR1 as SEHNR and CDR2 as FQNEAQ (reference sequence). CDR3 residues: CASSLGAGGPTF. CDR3 DNA: TGTGCCAGCAGCTTAGGAGCGGGGGGCCCTACCTTC.

CDR3 nucleotides: TGTGCCAGCACCCGGGAGGGGTCACCCCTCCACTTT. Protein product: CASTREGSPLHF. The genes are TRBV12-3 or TRBV12-4 and TRBJ1-6, with TRBD1 as a possible D gene (5 bases). This CDR3 is built from 12 residues. V gave up 7 bases and J gave up 10 bases, with 11 bases separating them.